This entry features one T cell receptor (beta chain) sequence. In the original analysis: How many nucleated cells were present was estimated from reference gene primer amplification. Only in-frame clones appear in the TCRdb table, and some are missing; sequencing was by immunoSEQ multiplex PCR. V and J calls and clone size are as listed in that table; D and trimming were resolved from the DNA. The table shows nearly 250,000 clones, with approximately 86% occurring only once. This sample is part of a study of blood T cell repertoires in COVID-19. Study at large: The samples span acute and convalescent COVID-19 from the United States, Italy and Spain. The cDNA or gDNA used as material had been derived from T cells, B-cell-depleted T cells, or PBMCs.

The CDR3 consists of 13 residues. The germline gives CDR1 LNHDA, CDR2 SQIVND (reference sequence). Trimming shortened V by 10 bases and J by 9 bases, and 21 bases separated the two germline ends. Input material: peripheral blood. This chain joins TRBV19 and TRBJ1-2, with a possible D match to TRBD1 (5 bases). The source of this sequence is a woman aged 60 to 75 who had recovered from COVID-19. The DNA of the CDR3 is TGTGCCACCACCCGGGGGTTTGGTGGGAGCTACACCTTC. Its protein product is CATTRGFGGSYTF.